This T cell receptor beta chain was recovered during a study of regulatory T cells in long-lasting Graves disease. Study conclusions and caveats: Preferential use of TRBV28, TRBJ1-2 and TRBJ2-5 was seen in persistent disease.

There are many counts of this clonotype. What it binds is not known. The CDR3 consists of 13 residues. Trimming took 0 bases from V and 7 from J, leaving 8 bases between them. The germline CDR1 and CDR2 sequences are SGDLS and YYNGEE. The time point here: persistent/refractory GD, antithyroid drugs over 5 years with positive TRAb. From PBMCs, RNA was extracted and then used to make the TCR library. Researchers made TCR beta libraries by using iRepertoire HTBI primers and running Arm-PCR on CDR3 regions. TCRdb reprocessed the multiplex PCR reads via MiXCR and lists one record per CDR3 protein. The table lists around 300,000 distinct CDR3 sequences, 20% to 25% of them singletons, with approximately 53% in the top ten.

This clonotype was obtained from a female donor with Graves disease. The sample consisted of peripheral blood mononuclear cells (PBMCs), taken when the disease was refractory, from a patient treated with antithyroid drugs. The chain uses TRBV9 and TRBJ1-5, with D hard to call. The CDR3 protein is CASSVEDGQPQHF. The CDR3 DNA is TGTGCCAGCAGCGTAGAGGACGGGCAGCCCCAGCATTTT.